Following are 2 T cell receptor beta chains from one sample sequenced in a study of T cell responses to AZD1222 COVID-19 vaccine. TCRdb keeps only in-frame clones here, not all; method: immunoSEQ multiplex PCR. The table includes some 150,000 clones, approximately 90% detected once. The source was peripheral blood, collected 28 days after the second dose of the MenACWY control vaccine. These TCRs come from an adult who received the MenACWY meningococcal vaccine as a control.

This chain joins TRBV27 and TRBJ2-1, with D tentatively TRBD2 (6 bases). Per germline, CDR1 MNHEY and CDR2 SMNVEV (reference sequence). The V end was cut by 8 bases, the J end by 3 bases, with 14 bases between. The CDR3 is 14 residues long. The CDR3 loop reads CASGRRGNYNEQFF. For the CDR3, the DNA is TGTGCCAGCGGTCGGAGGGGCAACTACAATGAGCAGTTCTTC.

This clone is a singleton in its sample. The chain links TRBV27 to TRBJ1-5; unclear D gene. CDR3 length equals 13 residues. The ends were cut back, 8 bases at V and 4 bases at J, with 12 bases in the middle. Germline values: CDR1 MNHEY, CDR2 SMNVEV (reference sequence). CDR3 residues: CASRPLLNQPQHF. The CDR3 DNA is TGTGCCAGCCGACCACTACTAAATCAGCCCCAGCATTTT.